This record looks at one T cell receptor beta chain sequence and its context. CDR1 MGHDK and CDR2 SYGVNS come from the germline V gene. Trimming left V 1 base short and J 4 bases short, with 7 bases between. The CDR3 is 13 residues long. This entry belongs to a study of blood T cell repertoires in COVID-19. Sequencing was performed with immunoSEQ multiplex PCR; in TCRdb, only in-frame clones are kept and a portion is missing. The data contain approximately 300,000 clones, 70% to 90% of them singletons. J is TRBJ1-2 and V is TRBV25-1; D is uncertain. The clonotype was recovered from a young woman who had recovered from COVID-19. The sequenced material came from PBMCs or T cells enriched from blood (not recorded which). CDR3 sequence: CASSEWVAYGYTF. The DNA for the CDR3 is TGTGCCAGCAGTGAATGGGTAGCCTATGGCTACACCTTC.